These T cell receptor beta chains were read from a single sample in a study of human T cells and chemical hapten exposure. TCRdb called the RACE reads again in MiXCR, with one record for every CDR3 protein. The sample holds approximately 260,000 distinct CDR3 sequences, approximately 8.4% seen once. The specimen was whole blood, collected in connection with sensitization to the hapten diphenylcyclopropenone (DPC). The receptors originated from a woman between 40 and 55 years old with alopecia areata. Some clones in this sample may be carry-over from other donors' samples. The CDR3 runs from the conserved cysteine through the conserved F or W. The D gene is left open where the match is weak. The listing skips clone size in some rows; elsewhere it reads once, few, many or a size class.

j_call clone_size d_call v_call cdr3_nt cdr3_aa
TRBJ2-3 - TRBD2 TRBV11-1 TGTGCCAGCAGCTTAAGTACTAGCGGGAGCGCCAGCACAGATACGCAGTATTTT CASSLSTSGSASTDTQYF
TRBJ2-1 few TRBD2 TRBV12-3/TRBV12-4 TGTGCCAGCAGTTTCCCGGGACTAGCGGGGTACAATGAGCAGTTCTTC CASSFPGLAGYNEQFF
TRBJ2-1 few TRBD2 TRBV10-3 TGTGCCTCGACTAGCGGGAGAGACAGGAATGAGCAGTTCTTC CASTSGRDRNEQFF
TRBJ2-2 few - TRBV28 TGTGCCAGCTCCTTCAGAGGCAGACCCAACACCGGGGAGCTGTTTTTT CASSFRGRPNTGELFF
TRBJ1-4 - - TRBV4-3 TGCGCCAGCAGCCAAGACGGGGGCCGGGCAACTAATGAAAAACTGTTTTTT CASSQDGGRATNEKLFF
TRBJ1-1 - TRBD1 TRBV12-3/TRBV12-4 TGTGCCAGCAGCCGGGACAGGGCTGAAGCTTTCTTT CASSRDRAEAFF
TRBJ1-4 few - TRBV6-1 TGTGGAGGGCGGGAGGGAGGAGGTGAAAAACTGTTTTTT CGGREGGGEKLFF
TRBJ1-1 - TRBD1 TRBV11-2 TGTGCCAGCAGCTTAAGACAGGGGGCCGCAAGGGACACTGAAGCTTTCTTT CASSLRQGAARDTEAFF
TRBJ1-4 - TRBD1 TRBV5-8 TGTGCCAGCAGCCTTCGGGACAGGGTTGAAAAACTGTTTTTT CASSLRDRVEKLFF
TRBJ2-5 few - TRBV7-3 TGTGCCAGCAGCTTACAGGGGAGGGAAGAGACCCAGTACTTC CASSLQGREETQYF
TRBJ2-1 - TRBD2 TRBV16 TGTGCCAGCAGCCAATCGGCTGGCAGGGCTAGCGGGTACAATGAGCAGTTCTTC CASSQSAGRASGYNEQFF
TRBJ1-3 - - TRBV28 TGTGCCAGCAGTGCGGCAGGGCCCGGAAACACCATATATTTT CASSAAGPGNTIYF
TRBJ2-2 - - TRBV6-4 TGTGCCAGCAGTGAAGGACGGAACACCGGGGAGCTGTTTTTT CASSEGRNTGELFF
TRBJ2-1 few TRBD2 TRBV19 TGTGCCAGTAGTCCCCAGACTAGCGGACTTTACAATGAGCAGTTCTTC CASSPQTSGLYNEQFF
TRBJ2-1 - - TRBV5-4 TGTGCCAGCATACTGGCGGCGGGAAAGGGTGAGCAGTTCTTC CASILAAGKGEQFF
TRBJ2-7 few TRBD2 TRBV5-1 TGCGCCAGCAGCAAGGGGACTAGGACCTCCTACGAGCAGTACTTC CASSKGTRTSYEQYF
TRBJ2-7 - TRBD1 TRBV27 TGTGCCAGCAGTCAGGGACAGGGGCTACCCTACGAGCAGTACTTC CASSQGQGLPYEQYF
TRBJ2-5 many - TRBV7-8 TGTGCCAGCAGCTTAGCTGGCGGGTTTACTCAAGAGACCCAGTACTTC CASSLAGGFTQETQYF
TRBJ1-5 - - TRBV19 TGTGCCAGTAGCCCCCCTGGAATCAGCCCCCAGCATTTT CASSPPGISPQHF
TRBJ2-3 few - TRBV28 TGTGCCAGCAGTTTAGCGGAACGGGCGGCAGATACGCAGTATTTT CASSLAERAADTQYF
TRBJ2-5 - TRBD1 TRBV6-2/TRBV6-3 TGTGCCAGCAGTTTAAACAGGGGGCAGGGGGAGACCCAGTACTTC CASSLNRGQGETQYF
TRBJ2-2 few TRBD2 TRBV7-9 TGTGCCATCCCCATAGTAGCGGGTATTAACACCGGGGAGCTGTTTTTT CAIPIVAGINTGELFF
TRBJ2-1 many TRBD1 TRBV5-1 TGCGCCAGCAGCACGACAGGGGAAGCCTACAATGAGCAGTTCTTC CASSTTGEAYNEQFF
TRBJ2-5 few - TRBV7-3 TGTGCCAGCAGCTTAACGGGGGGAAGTTACCAAGAGACCCAGTACTTC CASSLTGGSYQETQYF
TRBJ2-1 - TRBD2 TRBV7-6 TGTGCCAGCAGCTTATCGGGACTAGCGGGCTACAATGAGCAGTTCTTC CASSLSGLAGYNEQFF
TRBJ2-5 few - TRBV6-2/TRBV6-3 TGTGCCAGCAGTTACTCGACACGGGGGGCAGAGACCCAGTACTTC CASSYSTRGAETQYF
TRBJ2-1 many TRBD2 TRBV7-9 TGTGCCAGCGTACTCCGGACTAGCGGATACAATGAGCAGTTCTTC CASVLRTSGYNEQFF
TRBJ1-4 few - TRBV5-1 TGCGCCAGCAGCTTGGGACAGCCAGCAACTAATGAAAAACTGTTTTTT CASSLGQPATNEKLFF
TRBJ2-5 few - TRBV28 TGTGCCAGCAGCGACAGTCCCGGGCCCCAAGAGACCCAGTACTTC CASSDSPGPQETQYF
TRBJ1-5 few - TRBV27 TGTGCCAGCAGTTCTCGTAGGGGCATAGGGAATCAGCCCCAGCATTTT CASSSRRGIGNQPQHF
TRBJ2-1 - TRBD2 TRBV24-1 TGTGCCACCAGTCAACCCGGGACTAGGAAGGAGTTCTTC CATSQPGTRKEFF
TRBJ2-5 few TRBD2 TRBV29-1 TGCAGCGGCGGGACTAGCGGGAGAATGGGTAAAGAGACCCAGTACTTC CSGGTSGRMGKETQYF
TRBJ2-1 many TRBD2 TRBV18 TGTGCCAGCTCACGAGCGGGAGACAATGAGCAGTTCTTC CASSRAGDNEQFF
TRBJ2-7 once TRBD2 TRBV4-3 TGCGCCAGCAGCCGCGGGACTAGCGAGAACTACGAGCAGTACTTC CASSRGTSENYEQYF
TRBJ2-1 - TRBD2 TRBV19 TGTGCTTCGCAGCGGGACCCATACAATGAGCAGTTCTTC CASQRDPYNEQFF
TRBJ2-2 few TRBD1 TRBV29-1 TGCAGCGTTCGGGGACAGAATATGGGGGAGCTGTTTTTT CSVRGQNMGELFF
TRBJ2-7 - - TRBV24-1 TGTGCGGCGGATCCAAATTACGAGCAGTACTTC CAADPNYEQYF
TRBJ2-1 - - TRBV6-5 TGTGCCAGCAGACGCTTAGGGACTCCTGGGGAGCAGTTCTTC CASRRLGTPGEQFF
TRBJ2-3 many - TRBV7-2 TGTGCCAGCAGCTTAGGAGGCGGGTATTACACAGATACGCAGTATTTT CASSLGGGYYTDTQYF
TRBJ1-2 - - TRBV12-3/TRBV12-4 TGTGCCAGCAGTCCTCAGGGACGCAACTTGAATGGCTACACCTTC CASSPQGRNLNGYTF
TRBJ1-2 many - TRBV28 TGTGCCAGCAGTTTACCCAGGGGAGACTATGGCTACACCTTC CASSLPRGDYGYTF
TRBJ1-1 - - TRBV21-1 TGTGCCAGCAGCATGCGACAGGGCTTTGAAGCTTTCTTT CASSMRQGFEAFF
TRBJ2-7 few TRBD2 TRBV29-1 TGCAGCGTTGGAGGGAGGGTTGCCTACGAGCAGTACTTC CSVGGRVAYEQYF
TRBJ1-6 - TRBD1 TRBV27 TGTGCCAGCAGTTTAAGGACAGGGGTTGATTCACCCCTCCACTTT CASSLRTGVDSPLHF
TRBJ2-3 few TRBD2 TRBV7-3 TGTGCCAGCAGCCCCCAAAAGCGGGAGTCGGCAGATACGCAGTATTTT CASSPQKRESADTQYF
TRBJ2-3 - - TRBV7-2 TGTGCCAGCAGCCCCCCCCCAAGCGTCGTCCCAGATACGCAGTATTTT CASSPPPSVVPDTQYF
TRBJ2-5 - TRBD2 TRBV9 TGTGCCAGCAGCGTAGGCTCGCGGGGGGGACTACGCCAAGAGACCCAGTACTTC CASSVGSRGGLRQETQYF
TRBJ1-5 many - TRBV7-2 TGTGCCAGCAGCTTCAATAGGGGGGGCCGCGTGGGCAATCAGCCCCAGCATTTT CASSFNRGGRVGNQPQHF
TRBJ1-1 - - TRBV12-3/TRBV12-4 TGTGCCAGCAGTCCACTTCTGAGCGCTGAAGCTTTCTTT CASSPLLSAEAFF
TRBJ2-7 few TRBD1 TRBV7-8 TGTGCCAGCAGCTTAGGGATGACAGGGGGTATTTACTTC CASSLGMTGGIYF
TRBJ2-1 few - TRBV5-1 TGCGCCAGCAGCACCGGCCGTAACAATGAGCAGTTCTTC CASSTGRNNEQFF
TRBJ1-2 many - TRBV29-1 TGCAGCGTGACCGGGACACCTTCTGGTGGCTACACCTTC CSVTGTPSGGYTF
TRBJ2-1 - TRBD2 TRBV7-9 TGTGCCAGCAGCTTAGCGCGGGAGACCTACAATGAGCAGTTCTTC CASSLARETYNEQFF
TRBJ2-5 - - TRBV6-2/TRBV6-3 TGTGCCAGCAGTGACCAGGACGGCCAAGAGACCCAGTACTTC CASSDQDGQETQYF
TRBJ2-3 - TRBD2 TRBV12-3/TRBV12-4 TGTGCCAGCAGTCCGGGACTAGCGTTAACAGATACGCAGTATTTT CASSPGLALTDTQYF
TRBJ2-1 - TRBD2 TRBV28 TGTGCCAGCAGTTCCTCCCACGGGGTAGCGGGAGCGAATGAGCAGTTCTTC CASSSSHGVAGANEQFF
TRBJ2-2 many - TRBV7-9 TGTGCCAGCAGCCATTCCAGGGAAACCGGGGAGCTGTTTTTT CASSHSRETGELFF
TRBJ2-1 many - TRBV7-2 TGTGCCAGCAGCTTATTCGTACTAGGCAGCTACAATGAGCAGTTCTTC CASSLFVLGSYNEQFF